The clone carrying this T cell receptor (beta chain) was seen repeatedly, ten times or more. Its antigen is unidentified. The data were taken from a study of neurological immune-mediated disorders. Sequencing runs each generated in excess of 180 million TCR-beta sequences derived from 15-18 subjects. TCRdb redid the calling of the 5' RACE reads with MiXCR, one entry per CDR3 protein. The sample has tens of thousands of distinct CDR3 sequences, roughly 2.5% seen once. Study-wide findings and caveats: The level of TCR clonal expansion was highest in patients with HTLV-1-associated myelopathy and lowest in multiple sclerosis, where it fell below the level seen in healthy controls.

The V gene's germline CDR1 is DFQATT and CDR2 SNEGSKA (reference sequence). The CDR3 contains 15 residues. V shed 5 bases, J shed 6 bases, and the junction held 8 bases outside the gene matches. The V gene is TRBV20-1, the J gene TRBJ2-1; 12 positions agree with TRBD2. This sequence originates from a man aged 50-59 years with multiple sclerosis. The sample comprised PBMCs. CDR3 DNA sequence: TGCAGTGCTGGGACTAGCGGGTTAACTTTCAATGAGCAGTTCTTC. Encoded protein: CSAGTSGLTFNEQFF.